These 5 T cell receptor beta chains came from one sample sequenced in a study of cytomegalovirus exposure and HLA in healthy donors. The PCR had 60 Vbeta and 13 Jbeta primers. Clones were sequenced by immunoSEQ multiplex PCR, and TCRdb holds only the in-frame ones, with some missing. The sample holds 200,000 to 250,000 clones; around 80% are singletons and the top ten take less than 3.5%. The sample was PBMCs. Receptor source: a woman in her fifties or sixties in good health and CMV-seropositive.

V usage is TRBV5-1 and J usage is TRBJ2-5, with D tentatively TRBD2 (5 bases). In germline, CDR1 is SGHRS, CDR2 YFSETQ. The CDR3 is 15 amino acids. V gave up 0 bases and J gave up 2 bases, with 11 bases separating them. CDR3 protein: CASSLVGLGQETQYF. The CDR3 coding sequence is TGCGCCAGCAGCTTGGTAGGACTCGGACAAGAGACCCAGTACTTC.

This clone occurred a few times. The rearrangement links TRBV5-6 to TRBJ1-1; 8 bases line up with TRBD1. The CDR3 contains 14 residues. Germline assignment: CDR1 SGHDT and CDR2 YYEEEE. J was trimmed by 6 bases and V by 0 bases; bases with no gene match: 4. The CDR3 spells CASSLGDRIAEAFF. The DNA for the CDR3 is TGTGCCAGCAGCTTGGGGGACAGGATCGCTGAAGCTTTCTTT.

This chain connects TRBV4-2 to TRBJ1-2; D may be TRBD1 (6 bases). CDR1 and CDR2 from the germline V gene are LGHNA and YNFKEQ. V dropped 1 base and J dropped 4 bases, with 16 bases sitting between them. CDR3 length: 16 amino acids. CDR3 DNA: TGTGCCAGCAGCCAAGCCCGACTGGACAGTCCCTATGGCTACACCTTC. Its translation is CASSQARLDSPYGYTF.

This rearrangement joins TRBV27 to TRBJ2-1; TRBD2 agrees at 7 bases. CDR3 length: 15 amino acids. CDR1 and CDR2 (germline): MNHEY, SMNVEV (reference sequence). The trim removed 5 bases at V and 3 bases at J, leaving 7 bases unmatched. The CDR3 spells CASSPTLAGYNEQFF. In DNA form, the CDR3 reads TGTGCCAGCAGTCCAACCTTAGCGGGCTACAATGAGCAGTTCTTC.

The chain couples TRBV11-2 to TRBJ1-6; a possible D gene is TRBD1 (5 bases). The germline V and J ends were trimmed by 0 bases and 6 bases, with 15 bases remaining between them. In germline, CDR1 is SGHAT, CDR2 FQNNGV. This CDR3 has 17 amino acids. DNA of the CDR3: TGTGCCAGCAGCTTAGACGCTTGGAGGGGCTCTAATTCACCCCTCCACTTT. The encoded protein is CASSLDAWRGSNSPLHF. Full variable domain (outside the CDR3, taken from reference TRBV11-2 and TRBJ1-6): EAGVAQSPRYKIIEKRQSVAFWCNPISGHATLYWYQQILGQGPKLLIQFQNNGVVDDSQLPKDRFSAERLKGVDSTLKIQPAKLEDSAVYLCASSLDAWRGSNSPLHFGNGTRLTVT.